A single sample gave rise to the 11 T cell receptor beta chains below, sequenced in a study of T cell clonality in common variable immunodeficiency. Data came from immunoSEQ multiplex PCR; TCRdb stores just in-frame clones and leaves some out. The sample contains 45,000 to 55,000 clones, none of them singletons. Sequenced: peripheral blood mononuclear cells. The receptors stem from a person aged 18-69 years in good health.

This clone has ten or more counts. The read stops 3 residues short of the end of the CDR3; the missing end is completed from the germline J gene. The chain recombines TRBV10-3 with TRBJ2-7; D perhaps matches TRBD2 (6 bases). CDR1 and CDR2 from the germline V gene are ENHRY and SYGVKD. The CDR3 spans 15 residues. The V end was cut by 1 base, the J end by 3 bases, with 13 bases between. CDR3 amino acids: CAISEWGEADYEQYF. The DNA read from the CDR3 is TGTGCCATCAGTGAGTGGGGGGAGGCCGACTACGAG.

This clone was observed at least ten times. The missing CDR3 end, 3 residues past where the read stops, is filled in from the germline J gene. The chain has TRBV5-8 and TRBJ2-2; no clear D. Trimming took off 0 bases at V and 5 bases at J, with 11 bases between the two ends. The V gene's germline CDR1 is SGHTS and CDR2 YDEGEE. This CDR3 has 15 amino acids. CDR3 DNA, as far as it was read: TGTGCCAGCAGCTTGGAAAAGACAAGAACCGGGGAG. Protein product: CASSLEKTRTGE. Given in full, the CDR3 is CASSLEKTRTGELFF.

This clone was seen repeatedly, ten times or more. The read finishes 3 residues shy of the CDR3 end, and the germline J gene is used to complete it. This chain connects TRBV5-6 to TRBJ2-1; D is uncertain. V lost 4 bases and J lost 9, with 11 bases in between. CDR1 and CDR2 (germline): SGHDT, YYEEEE. This CDR3 has 12 amino acids. The part of the CDR3 DNA that was read is TGTGCCAGCAGCCTCCGACTCTTTGAG. The encoded protein is CASSLRLFE. The full CDR3 protein is CASSLRLFEQFF.

This clone came up a few times. The read finishes 3 residues shy of the CDR3 end, and the germline J gene is used to complete it. The genes are TRBV18 and TRBJ2-2; TRBD1 might be the D (6 bases). Germline assignment: CDR1 KGHSH and CDR2 LQKENI. V was pared by 3 bases and J by 4 bases, with 12 bases between. The CDR3 extends over 15 amino acids. The CDR3 DNA, read in part, is TGTGCCAGCTCACCCCCAGGGGAGATCACCGGGGAG. Translation: CASSPPGEITGE. In full, the CDR3 is CASSPPGEITGELFF.

This clone has a count of ten or more. The missing CDR3 end, 3 residues past where the read stops, is filled in from the germline J gene. This rearrangement joins TRBV12-5 to TRBJ2-2; D may be TRBD2 (6 bases). Germline V gives CDR1 LGHNT, CDR2 FRNRAP. The CDR3 runs to 13 residues. The CDR3 bases that were read are TGTGCTAGTGGGGACACCGGGAGCCCCGAG. This codes for CASGDTGSPE. The full CDR3 protein reads CASGDTGSPELFF.

This clone was seen at least ten times. Coverage ceases 3 residues before the CDR3 finishes, and the germline J gene fills in the end. The genes are TRBV20-1 and TRBJ2-3; a weak D match, TRBD2 (7 bases). The ends were cut back, 3 bases at V and 2 bases at J, with 15 bases in the middle. In germline, CDR1 is DFQATT, CDR2 SNEGSKA (reference sequence). The CDR3 covers 15 residues. Incomplete CDR3 DNA: TGCAGTGCTAGGAGGGGGGGCGCACTCACAGATACG. Residues: CSARRGGALTDT. In full, the CDR3 is CSARRGGALTDTQYF.

This clone was counted at least ten times. The CDR3 end is not reached by the read, which stops 3 residues before it; the germline J gene fills it in. The chain employs TRBV19 and TRBJ2-3; 8 bases align to TRBD1. After removal of 3 bases from V and 5 bases from J, the junction contained 4 bases not matched to a gene. The CDR3 has 14 residues. Germline V gene data show CDR1 as LNHDA and CDR2 as SQIVND (reference sequence). CDR3 DNA, as far as it was read: TGTGCCAGTAGTATCTATGACAGGGGAGATACG. It is translated as CASSIYDRGDT. The entire CDR3 protein reads CASSIYDRGDTQYF.

This clone has ten or more counts. The CDR3 is cut off 3 residues early in the read; its end comes from the germline J gene. V gene TRBV5-1 combines with J gene TRBJ1-1, with D possibly matching TRBD1 (6 bases). Germline loops: CDR1 SGHRS, CDR2 YFSETQ. The ends were cut back, 3 bases at V and 3 bases at J, with 21 bases in the middle. This CDR3 is 17 amino acids long. CDR3 bases read: TGCGCCAGCAGCTCCGGCCGGGGCCAAGGGGGATACACTGAA. Protein: CASSSGRGQGGYTE. The complete CDR3 protein is CASSSGRGQGGYTEAFF.

This clone was seen many times. Read sequence stops 3 residues before the CDR3 end, and the germline J gene provides the missing end. The chain recombines TRBV5-1 with TRBJ1-3; D is perhaps TRBD1 (6 bases). The CDR3 runs to 15 residues. Germline CDR1 reads SGHRS; CDR2 reads YFSETQ. V lost 2 bases, J lost 0 bases, and 9 bases lay in between. The part of the CDR3 DNA that was read is TGCGCCAGCAGCTTATCAGGGGCCTCTGGAAACACC. This translates into CASSLSGASGNT. The full CDR3 protein reads CASSLSGASGNTIYF.

This clone has at least ten counts. The read halts 3 residues ahead of the CDR3 end, with the missing end drawn from the germline J gene. The chain recombines TRBV7-8 with TRBJ2-1, with 10 nucleotides matching TRBD2. This CDR3 comprises 17 residues. With V trimmed by 2 bases and J by 7 bases, 11 bases remained unmatched. Germline loops: CDR1 SGHVS, CDR2 FQNEAQ. CDR3 DNA, as far as it was read: TGTGCCAGCAGCTTAACGGGGGCGACTAGCGGGTGGAATGAG. This encodes CASSLTGATSGWNE. Given in full, the CDR3 is CASSLTGATSGWNEQFF.

Many counts were recorded for this clone. Read sequence stops 3 residues before the CDR3 end, and the germline J gene provides the missing end. This chain uses TRBV11-3 with TRBJ2-1, with D hard to call. Per germline, CDR1 SGHNT and CDR2 YENEEA. The CDR3 is made up of 12 amino acids. Trimming took off 4 bases at V and 7 bases at J, with 8 bases between the two ends. The CDR3 region is CASSSVRNEQFF. CDR3 DNA, as far as it was read: TGTGCCAGCAGCTCCGTCCGGAATGAG. Combining the CDR3 with reference TRBV11-3 and TRBJ2-1 gives the whole variable domain EAGVVQSPRYKIIEKKQPVAFWCNPISGHNTLYWYLQNLGQGPELLIRYENEEAVDDSQLPKDRFSAERLKGVDSTLKIQPAELGDSAVYLCASSSVRNEQFFGPGTRLTVL.